The 19 T cell receptor beta chains listed next were all sequenced from one sample in a study of metastatic and nonmetastatic thyroid tumors. MiXCR re-clonotyped the PCR reads for TCRdb. This table holds approximately 41,000 clones, about 24% found once. All patients reached thyroid surgery having received no treatment beforehand. The sequencing sample was made of tumor tissue. The receptors originated from a female donor with papillary thyroid cancer or a benign thyroid nodule (not recorded which). Some clones in this sample may be carry-over from other donors' samples.

This clone was found a few times. A read error may explain this, as a much larger clone is one base away. The V gene is TRBV2, the J gene TRBJ2-3; a possible D gene is TRBD2 (7 bases). The CDR3 length is 13 residues. Germline V CDR1 and CDR2: SNHLY, FYNNEI. The CDR3 spells CASTGGGTDTKYF. In nucleotides, the CDR3 is TGTGCCAGTACTGGGGGGGGCACAGATACGAAGTATTTT.

V gene TRBV5-1 combines with J gene TRBJ2-7, with 11 bases that match TRBD2. The length of the CDR3 is 20 residues. V lost 0 bases and J lost 3; bases outside the gene matches: 17. Per germline, CDR1 SGHRS and CDR2 YFSETQ. The CDR3 reads CASSLGLAGGFGGPLYEQYF. CDR3 bases: TGCGCCAGCAGCTTGGGCCTAGCGGGAGGATTTGGCGGTCCCCTCTACGAGCAGTACTTC.

This clone has only a few counts. V and J are TRBV27 and TRBJ1-1; D remains unclear. With 10 bases removed from V and 0 bases from J, the gap between germline ends came to 9 bases. The CDR3 runs 12 residues. Germline V CDR1 and CDR2: MNHEY, SMNVEV (reference sequence). CDR3 in amino acids: CAIGWMNTEAFF. CDR3 nucleotides: TGTGCCATCGGATGGATGAACACTGAAGCTTTCTTT.

This clone is medium-sized within its sample. The CDR3 bases are TGCGCCAGCAGCTTGGGAGGTGTAGGACAGGGGGACACTGAAGCTTTCTTT. Its protein is CASSLGGVGQGDTEAFF. This sequence joins TRBV5-1 and TRBJ1-1; 10 bases align to TRBD1. J gave up 3 bases and V 0 bases, and 8 bases lay outside the gene matches. This CDR3 is 17 amino acids long. Germline V gives CDR1 SGHRS, CDR2 YFSETQ.

The chain combines TRBV24-1 with TRBJ2-1, with 8 bases fitting TRBD1. This CDR3 spans 13 amino acids. Germline V gene sequence: CDR1 KGHDR, CDR2 SFDVKD. Trimming cost V 4 bases and J 15 bases; bases outside gene matches: 10. The CDR3, as DNA: TGTGCCACCAGTGACACCTTCACAGGGGGTGCGTTCTTC. This codes for CATSDTFTGGAFF.

V and J are TRBV3-1 and TRBJ2-7; D gene ambiguous. The germline V gene encodes CDR1 LGHDT and CDR2 YNNKEL (reference sequence). V lost 4 bases and J lost 2, with 0 bases in between. The CDR3 runs 10 residues. DNA of the CDR3: TGTGCCAGCAGCCCCTACGAGCAGTACTTC. Its translation is CASSPYEQYF.

This clone was observed a few times. The chain combines TRBV2 with TRBJ1-2, with D possibly being TRBD1 (6 bases). V lost 4 bases to trimming and J lost 8 bases, with 17 bases between them. Germline assignment: CDR1 SNHLY and CDR2 FYNNEI. This CDR3 spans 14 amino acids. This CDR3 reads CASSVESGAQGYTF. The CDR3 DNA reads as TGTGCCAGCAGTGTCGAATCGGGGGCGCAGGGCTACACCTTC.

This clone has ten or more counts. This rearrangement joins TRBV5-1 to TRBJ2-1; TRBD1 agrees at 12 bases. J lost 6 bases, V lost 4 bases, and 8 bases had no gene match. The germline V gene has CDR1 SGHRS and CDR2 YFSETQ. This CDR3 spans 16 amino acids. This CDR3 reads CASSPIRDRGLNEQFF. CDR3 bases: TGCGCCAGCAGCCCGATCCGGGACAGGGGGCTCAATGAGCAGTTCTTC.

Notes on this clone: The junction shows a germline mismatch at one end, possibly a read error. The J gene is TRBJ1-1, the V gene TRBV5-1; D is ambiguous. This CDR3 spans 12 amino acids. Germline V CDR1 and CDR2: SGHRS, YFSETQ. The CDR3 nucleotides read TGCGCCAGCAGGTTGGGAGATACTGAAGCTTTCTTT. Amino acids: CASRLGDTEAFF.

This clone was counted ten times or more. Compared with germline, one end of the junction differs, possibly owing to a read error. The chain carries TRBV20-1 and TRBJ2-3, with D perhaps TRBD1 (5 bases). The CDR3 has 11 residues. Germline V lookup: CDR1 DFQATT, CDR2 SNEGSKA (reference sequence). CDR3 nucleotide sequence: TGCAGTGCTAGAGTCTGGGCGGTTCAGGGCTTT. Amino acids: CSARVWAVQGF.

This clone has a handful of counts. The V call is TRBV15, the J call TRBJ2-5, with 7 bases fitting TRBD1. In germline, CDR1 is LNHNV, CDR2 YYDKDF (reference sequence). Unmatched junction bases numbered 2, after V lost 4 bases and J lost 0 bases. The CDR3 contains 14 residues. The CDR3: CATSKGAYQETQYF. The DNA of the CDR3 is TGTGCCACCAGCAAGGGGGCTTACCAAGAGACCCAGTACTTC.

Worth noting for this clone: The junction and the germline gene differ at one end; a read error may be behind it. This sequence joins TRBV3-1 and TRBJ2-1, with D possibly TRBD2 on 7 matching bases. The CDR3 has 15 residues. Germline loops: CDR1 LGHDT, CDR2 YNNKEL (reference sequence). CDR3 loop: CASIPSRGAYNEQFF. As DNA, the CDR3 is TGTGCCAGCATCCCGTCCCGGGGGGCCTACAATGAGCAGTTCTTT.

V is TRBV7-3 and J is TRBJ2-2, with 7 nucleotides matching TRBD1. The CDR3 is made up of 16 amino acids. Germline assignment: CDR1 SGHTA and CDR2 FQGTGA. Germline trimming cut 5 bases from V and 3 bases from J; bases unmatched to any gene: 9. The CDR3 protein is CASSPTSTGYTGELFF. The CDR3 bases are TGTGCCAGCAGCCCGACCTCGACAGGGTACACCGGGGAGCTGTTTTTT.

This clone has only a few counts. The chain joins TRBV13 to TRBJ2-5, with D tentatively TRBD2 (7 bases). The CDR3 covers 16 residues. Trimming removed 1 base at V and 1 base at J, with 13 bases between. CDR1 PRHDT and CDR2 FYEKMQ come from the germline V gene (reference sequence). The CDR3 protein is CASSLVGGLRQETQYF. CDR3 sequence (DNA): TGTGCCAGCAGCTTAGTGGGGGGGCTACGCCAAGAGACCCAGTACTTC.

The CDR3 DNA is TGTGCCAGCAGTGATAGGGGATCGGGAATCTCCTACGAGCAGTACTTC. Protein sequence: CASSDRGSGISYEQYF. The V call is TRBV6-1, the J call TRBJ2-7; either TRBD1 or TRBD2 may fit D (5 bases each). Germline CDR1 and CDR2: MNHNS and SASEGT. V lost 3 bases and J 0 bases, leaving 15 bases between the germline ends. This CDR3 is 16 amino acids long.

The chain combines TRBV7-3 with TRBJ2-1; possibly TRBD2 for D (5 bases). The CDR3 is 11 amino acids. Trimming removed 7 bases from V and 10 bases from J, with 11 bases in between. Germline V CDR1 and CDR2: SGHTA, FQGTGA. CDR3 nucleotide sequence: TGTGCCAGCACCCGTGGGGAGGAGCAGTTCTTC. It translates to CASTRGEEQFF.

This clone was counted a few times. The chain joins TRBV6-1 to TRBJ2-1, with 7 bases matching TRBD2. The length of the CDR3 is 15 residues. Trimming at V came to 10 bases and at J to 0 bases, leaving 9 bases not matched to a gene. The germline V gene encodes CDR1 MNHNS and CDR2 SASEGT. This CDR3 is CATLAGLSSYNEQFF. CDR3 coding DNA: TGTGCCACATTAGCGGGCCTGAGCTCCTACAATGAGCAGTTCTTC.

This clone appeared many times. The chain joins TRBV20-1 to TRBJ2-3; D ambiguous. Trimming stripped 6 bases from V and 5 bases from J, with 12 bases between. Germline V gene lookup returns CDR1 DFQATT and CDR2 SNEGSKA (reference sequence). The CDR3 totals 12 residues. The CDR3: CSAVFYEDTQYF. Written as DNA, the CDR3 is TGCAGTGCCGTTTTTTACGAAGATACGCAGTATTTT.

There are many counts of this clone. Other nucleotide sequences from this sample produce the same CDR3. The chain carries TRBV5-1 and TRBJ2-2; 15 bases agree with TRBD2. Looked up from germline, CDR1 is SGHRS and CDR2 is YFSETQ. The V segment lost 2 bases and the J segment 2 bases; nucleotides outside the gene matches: 4. This CDR3 region has 18 residues. The chain's CDR3 is CASSFRTSGRANTGELFF. CDR3 coding DNA: TGCGCCAGCAGCTTCCGGACTAGCGGGAGGGCCAACACCGGGGAGCTGTTTTTT.